The T cell receptor beta chain described here comes from a study of regulatory T cells in long-lasting Graves disease. Worth noting for this clonotype: Its antigen is not identified.

The sample's time point: persistent/refractory GD, antithyroid drugs over 5 years with positive TRAb. From PBMCs, RNA was extracted and then used to make the TCR library. Study-level points and caveats: Accuracy could have been hurt by small sample size. Persistent disease showed a preference for TRBV28, TRBJ1-2 and TRBJ2-5. Persistent Graves' cases showed lower TCR diversity than newly diagnosed cases. Sharing of public clonotypes was greater in persistent patients (over 2,500) than in new patients (about 970).

After removal of 1 base from V and 4 bases from J, the junction contained 6 bases not matched to a gene. This CDR3 spans 15 amino acids. In germline, CDR1 is MNHEY, CDR2 SMNVEV (reference sequence). Arm-PCR of CDR3 regions and iRepertoire HTBI primers were the basis on which TCR beta libraries were built. Each CDR3 protein is one row after TCRdb ran MiXCR on the multiplex PCR reads. The sample carries 650,000 to 700,000 distinct CDR3 sequences, 30% recorded once. This TCR was recovered from a female donor with Graves disease. The chain links TRBV27 to TRBJ1-1; 7 nucleotides line up with TRBD1. The specimen comprised peripheral blood mononuclear cells (PBMCs), sampled when the disease was refractory, from a patient treated with antithyroid drugs. CDR3 in amino acids: CASSLFATGTTEAFF. The CDR3 bases are TGTGCCAGCAGTTTATTCGCGACAGGGACCACTGAAGCTTTCTTT.